The text below deals with one T cell receptor beta chain. V lost 2 bases and J lost 8, with 12 bases in between. This CDR3 comprises 14 residues. In germline, CDR1 is SEHNR, CDR2 FQNEAQ (reference sequence). The study ran its PCR with 60 Vbeta and 13 Jbeta primers. TCRdb's table, derived via immunoSEQ multiplex PCR, lists solely in-frame clones and lacks some. The sample records roughly 93,000 clones, 76% being singletons. This sample is part of a study of cytomegalovirus exposure and HLA in healthy donors. Healthy donors of bone marrow made up the group. J is TRBJ1-4 and V is TRBV7-9; D ambiguous. The TCR comes from a man between 35 and 55 years old in good health and CMV-seronegative. The sequenced sample consisted of PBMCs. As DNA, the CDR3 is TGTGCCAGCAGCTTACGTGGACTTGGCGAAAAACTGTTTTTT. This sequence encodes CASSLRGLGEKLFF. The variable domain in full, with the rest retrieved from reference TRBV7-9 and TRBJ1-4, is DTGVSQNPRHKITKRGQNVTFRCDPISEHNRLYWYRQTLGQGPEFLTYFQNEAQLEKSRLLSDRFSAERPKGSFSTLEIQRTEQGDSAMYLCASSLRGLGEKLFFGSGTQLSVL.